These 14 T cell receptor beta chains originate from one sample sequenced in a study of cytomegalovirus exposure and HLA in healthy donors. Using immunoSEQ multiplex PCR, the repertoire was profiled, and TCRdb retains in-frame clones only, with some absent. The sample holds about 150,000 clones, approximately 89% seen once. The sequencing sample was made of PBMCs. The receptor set was obtained from a young woman in good health and CMV-seropositive.

The chain couples TRBV7-9 to TRBJ2-7; 9 bases line up with TRBD1. The ends lost 4 bases at V and 5 bases at J; junction bases unmatched: 6. This CDR3 is 14 amino acids long. The germline CDR1 and CDR2 sequences are SEHNR and FQNEAQ (reference sequence). CDR3 nucleotide sequence: TGTGCCAGCAGCTCCCCTCGGGACAGGGACGAGCAGTACTTC. Translated: CASSSPRDRDEQYF.

V is TRBV6-1 and J is TRBJ1-6; 7 bases line up with TRBD1. The CDR3 spans 14 residues. J was trimmed by 8 bases and V by 7 bases; bases with no gene match: 8. Germline lookup yields CDR1 MNHNS and CDR2 SASEGT. CDR3 amino acids: CASTSDRTDSPLHF. The CDR3 DNA follows: TGTGCCAGCACTTCGGACAGGACTGATTCACCCCTCCACTTT.

This chain links TRBV10-3 with TRBJ2-5; 8 bases are a match to TRBD2. Trimming removed 8 bases from V and 1 base from J; junction bases left unmatched: 12. Germline V lookup: CDR1 ENHRY, CDR2 SYGVKD. The CDR3 covers 16 residues. CDR3 sequence reads: CAIPKLGAGGQETQYF. The CDR3 DNA follows: TGTGCCATCCCGAAACTTGGGGCGGGGGGCCAAGAGACCCAGTACTTC.

The chain carries TRBV27 and TRBJ1-1; D uncertain. Germline loops: CDR1 MNHEY, CDR2 SMNVEV (reference sequence). V lost 5 bases to trimming and J lost 3 bases, with 16 bases between them. This CDR3 region has 15 residues. The CDR3 DNA reads as TGTGCCAGCAGTGAGGCGGGTGCGCGGGACACTGAAGCTTTCTTT. Translating gives CASSEAGARDTEAFF.

This clone came up a few times. The junction does not match germline at one end; this may be a read error. Other DNA sequences of this sample code for an identical CDR3. This chain uses TRBV7-2 with TRBJ2-7, with 11 bases lining up with TRBD2. Germline V lookup: CDR1 SGHTA, CDR2 FQGNSA. The CDR3 is 14 amino acids. CDR3 protein: CASSLAGGSYEQYF. In nucleotides, the CDR3 is TGTGCCAGCAGCCTAGCGGGGGGCTCCTACGAGCAGTACTTC. Supplemented by reference TRBV7-2 and TRBJ2-7, the full variable domain reads GAGVSQSPSNKVTEKGKDVELRCDPISGHTALYWYRQSLGQGLEFLIYFQGNSAPDKSGLPSDRFSAERTGGSVSTLTIQRTQQEDSAVYLCASSLAGGSYEQYFGPGTRLTVT.

The chain couples TRBV19 to TRBJ2-2; 7 bases are a match to TRBD1. This CDR3 is built from 15 residues. CDR1 and CDR2 from the germline V gene are LNHDA and SQIVND (reference sequence). J was trimmed by 3 bases and V by 8 bases; bases with no gene match: 9. CDR3 amino acids: CASGVGTEYTGELFF. In DNA, the CDR3 is TGTGCCAGTGGAGTGGGGACAGAATACACCGGGGAGCTGTTTTTT.

This clone was counted once. The rearrangement joins TRBV5-8 to TRBJ1-3, with a weak D call TRBD1 (5 bases). Germline values: CDR1 SGHTS, CDR2 YDEGEE. The CDR3 loop spans 19 amino acids. V was shortened by 2 bases and J by 0 bases, with 21 bases between the two germline ends. The CDR3 protein is CASSLVGRVPENSGNTIYF. The CDR3 DNA reads as TGTGCCAGCAGCTTAGTGGGCAGGGTCCCCGAGAACTCTGGAAACACCATATATTTT.

Here the CDR3 DNA reads TGTGCCACCAGCAGGGGGCTCAGGCCGGAGGAGGGGGAGCAGTACTTC. Protein sequence: CATSRGLRPEEGEQYF. This chain connects TRBV15 to TRBJ2-7, with D maybe TRBD2 (6 bases). Germline V CDR1 and CDR2: LNHNV, YYDKDF (reference sequence). Trimming stripped 3 bases from V and 7 bases from J, with 22 bases between. The CDR3 runs to 16 residues.

This clone turned up a few times. The genes are TRBV11-2 and TRBJ2-1; D perhaps matches TRBD1 (5 bases). Germline V lookup: CDR1 SGHAT, CDR2 FQNNGV. CDR3 size: 13 residues. Trimming took off 3 bases at V and 7 bases at J, with 10 bases between the two ends. CDR3 protein: CASSFDRGNEQFF. The CDR3 bases are TGTGCCAGCAGCTTCGATAGGGGTAATGAGCAGTTCTTC.

The V and J genes are TRBV10-3 and TRBJ1-2; 8 nucleotides line up with TRBD1. The V segment lost 11 bases and the J segment 7 bases; nucleotides outside the gene matches: 9. The CDR3 is 12 residues long. CDR1 and CDR2 (germline): ENHRY, SYGVKD. CDR3 sequence: CAARQGKGGYTF. The CDR3 bases are TGTGCCGCCCGACAGGGGAAAGGTGGCTACACCTTC.

The V call is TRBV28, the J call TRBJ2-1, with 9 bases matching TRBD2. The germline CDR1 and CDR2 sequences are MDHEN and SYDVKM. V lost 5 bases, J lost 5 bases, and 10 bases stayed unmatched. This CDR3 is built from 16 residues. The CDR3 here is CASSIPGLATHNEQFF. The DNA of the CDR3 is TGTGCCAGCAGTATCCCGGGACTAGCAACCCACAATGAGCAGTTCTTC.

This chain joins TRBV7-2 and TRBJ2-7, with TRBD1 matching over 7 bases. Germline-derived CDR1 and CDR2 are SGHTA and FQGNSA. Trimming at V came to 5 bases and at J to 4 bases, leaving 5 bases not matched to a gene. This CDR3 has 13 residues. In DNA form, the CDR3 reads TGTGCCAGCAGCAGAATGACAGGGTACGAGCAGTACTTC. This gives the protein CASSRMTGYEQYF.

This chain's CDR3 is CASSLGLGEAHYEQYF. DNA of the CDR3: TGTGCCAGCAGTTTGGGGCTGGGGGAGGCTCACTACGAGCAGTACTTC. This sequence joins TRBV27 and TRBJ2-7; TRBD2 is a possible D gene (6 bases). CDR3 length equals 16 residues. Germline V gives CDR1 MNHEY, CDR2 SMNVEV (reference sequence). V dropped 3 bases and J dropped 3 bases, with 18 bases sitting between them.

J is TRBJ1-1 and V is TRBV11-2, with 11 bases fitting TRBD1. Trimming took 3 bases from V and 5 from J; bases not matched to a gene: 2. Germline CDR1 is SGHAT and CDR2 is FQNNGV. The CDR3 is 14 residues long. The CDR3 DNA reads TGTGCCAGCAGCTTCGGGACAGGGGGTACTGAAGCTTTCTTT. Encoded protein: CASSFGTGGTEAFF.